The entry that follows covers one T cell receptor (beta chain) sequence. Regions amplified from RNA transcripts were the TCR beta CDR3 regions. HTBI primers were used for first-round RT-PCR of the TCR CDR3. TCRdb re-derived calls from the multiplex PCR reads in MiXCR, one entry per CDR3 protein. The table shows some 500,000 distinct CDR3 sequences, with around a quarter occurring only once. This entry is derived from a study of T cells in Graves' hyperthyroidism and ophthalmopathy. Germline CDR1 SGHRS, CDR2 YFSETQ. Trimming left V 0 bases short and J 7 bases short, with 13 bases between. The CDR3 sequence is 14 residues long.

The chain has TRBV5-1 and TRBJ1-2; D is undetermined. The specimen was blood. This TCR was recovered from a woman in her twenties or thirties with Graves' ophthalmopathy. The CDR3 sequence: CASSLEAVPPGYTF. The CDR3 DNA reads as TGCGCCAGCAGCTTGGAGGCAGTTCCTCCTGGCTACACCTTC.